There are a few counts of the clone carrying this T cell receptor (beta chain). Its antigen remains unidentified. Some clones are missing from TCRdb's copy, which holds only in-frame ones; the method was immunoSEQ multiplex PCR. The data show 10,000 to 15,000 clones, roughly 82% seen once. This sample was included in a study of OX40 agonist ivuxolimab in advanced cancers. Overall study context: The study gave patients intravenous ivuxolimab at 0.01 to 10 mg/kg every 2 weeks. Each dose-escalation patient presented with hepatocellular carcinoma, melanoma, renal cell or head and neck cancer. Two cutaneous melanoma patients and one hepatocellular carcinoma patient, three in all, had partial responses. Notes on the study in general: CD8+ T cells showed, on average, more clonal expansion than CD4+ cells.

The CDR3 is made up of 12 amino acids. Germline lookup yields CDR1 MNHEY and CDR2 SVGAGI. V was pared by 2 bases and J by 6 bases, with 7 bases between. This TCR came from an adult with an advanced solid tumor such as melanoma, head and neck, liver or kidney cancer. The sample here was CD4+ or CD8+ T cells sorted from blood, taken in a trial of the OX40 agonist ivuxolimab. This chain connects TRBV6-5 to TRBJ1-2; TRBD1 is a possible D gene (6 bases). CDR3 region: CASSYGGHGYTF. The CDR3 DNA follows: TGTGCCAGCAGTTACGGGGGGCATGGCTACACCTTC.